These T cell receptor beta chains were read from a single sample in a study of shared clonotypes between healthy human individuals. Profiled with immunoSEQ multiplex PCR; TCRdb holds only in-frame clones, not every one. The repertoire includes 520,000 or so clones, approximately 79% of them detected once, and approximately 12% sits in the top ten. Sample: PBMCs. Receptors were obtained from a woman between 40 and 50 years old in good health. Some clones in this sample may be carry-over from other donors' samples. Each CDR3 is given with its conserved first and last residue. Each record gives: J gene, D gene, V gene, clone size, CDR3 DNA, CDR3 protein. The D gene is left open where the match is weak. Rows give clone size only sometimes, using once, few, many, or a class for an expanded clone.

TRBJ2-1 | - | TRBV30 | - | TGTGCCTGGAGTGTACGTAGGACCTACAATGAGCAGTTCTTC | CAWSVRRTYNEQFF
TRBJ2-7 | - | TRBV5-1 | - | TGCGCCAGCAGCTTAGGACAGTCCTACGAGCAGTACTTC | CASSLGQSYEQYF
TRBJ1-4 | - | TRBV18 | - | TGTGCCAGCTCACCTAACAGAGGGAGAGGGGCTAATGAAAAACTGTTTTTT | CASSPNRGRGANEKLFF
TRBJ1-5 | - | TRBV6-5 | - | TGTGCCAGCAGTCAGGGACTGATGCAGCCCCAGCATTTT | CASSQGLMQPQHF
TRBJ1-5 | - | TRBV28 | once | TGTGCCAGCAGACGAGGACAGATCAATCAGCCCCAGCATTTT | CASRRGQINQPQHF
TRBJ2-5 | - | TRBV5-5 | - | TGTGCCAGCAGCTTCTCGCCCCAGTTCGAGACCCAGTACTTC | CASSFSPQFETQYF
TRBJ2-3 | TRBD2 | TRBV4-2 | - | TGTGCCAGCAAACTAGCGGGAGATACAGATACGCAGTATTTT | CASKLAGDTDTQYF
TRBJ2-7 | - | TRBV19 | - | TGTGCCAGTAGTATAGACCGGACCCACGAGCAGTACTTC | CASSIDRTHEQYF
TRBJ2-7 | - | TRBV5-4 | - | TGTGCCAGCAGCTTGGGACGGATGGGAAGCTACGAGCAGTACTTC | CASSLGRMGSYEQYF
TRBJ2-3 | TRBD2 | TRBV27 | - | TGTGCCAGCGGTCCCTCTAGCGGGAGTTGGACAGATACGCAGTATTTT | CASGPSSGSWTDTQYF
TRBJ2-5 | - | TRBV30 | - | TGTGCCTGGAGTGTAGGGCCACAAGAGACCCAGTACTTC | CAWSVGPQETQYF
TRBJ2-5 | TRBD2 | TRBV18 | - | TGTGCCAGCTCACCACCGGTAGCGGGAGCATCCACCGAGACCCAGTACTTC | CASSPPVAGASTETQYF
TRBJ2-7 | - | TRBV28 | - | TGTGCCAGCAGTACCCAGGAGCCCTACGAGCAGTACTTC | CASSTQEPYEQYF
TRBJ2-7 | TRBD2 | TRBV7-3 | - | TGTGCCAGCAGCCCCCACGGGGGAGGGACTACGAAGCAGTACTTC | CASSPHGGGTTKQYF
TRBJ2-5 | TRBD1 | TRBV7-9 | - | TGTGCCAGCAGCCTAGGGGACAGGGAACAAGAGACCCAGTACTTC | CASSLGDREQETQYF
TRBJ2-1 | - | TRBV27 | - | TGTGCCAGCAGTCCAAGGGACAAAAGCACCTACAATGAGCAGTTCTTC | CASSPRDKSTYNEQFF
TRBJ2-5 | TRBD2 | TRBV18 | - | TGTGCCAGCTCATACGGGAGGCGGGAGACCCAGTACTTC | CASSYGRRETQYF
TRBJ2-7 | TRBD1 | TRBV6-5 | - | TGTGCCAGCAGTTACCCGGGACAGGGGAGGTACGAGCAGTACTTC | CASSYPGQGRYEQYF
TRBJ2-1 | TRBD2 | TRBV28 | - | TGTGCCACCCCGGGACTAGCCGACAATGAGCAGTTCTTC | CATPGLADNEQFF
TRBJ2-1 | - | TRBV7-6 | - | TGTGCCAGCAGCTTAGATATTAACACACACAATGAGCAGTTCTTC | CASSLDINTHNEQFF
TRBJ2-7 | TRBD2 | TRBV9 | once | TGTGCCAGCAGCGTAGCGAGGGAGGGCCGTGGCGAGCAGTACTTC | CASSVAREGRGEQYF
TRBJ2-7 | - | TRBV5-1 | once | TGCGCCAGCAGCTTGCTTGCTAGTCGCTACGAGCAGTACTTC | CASSLLASRYEQYF